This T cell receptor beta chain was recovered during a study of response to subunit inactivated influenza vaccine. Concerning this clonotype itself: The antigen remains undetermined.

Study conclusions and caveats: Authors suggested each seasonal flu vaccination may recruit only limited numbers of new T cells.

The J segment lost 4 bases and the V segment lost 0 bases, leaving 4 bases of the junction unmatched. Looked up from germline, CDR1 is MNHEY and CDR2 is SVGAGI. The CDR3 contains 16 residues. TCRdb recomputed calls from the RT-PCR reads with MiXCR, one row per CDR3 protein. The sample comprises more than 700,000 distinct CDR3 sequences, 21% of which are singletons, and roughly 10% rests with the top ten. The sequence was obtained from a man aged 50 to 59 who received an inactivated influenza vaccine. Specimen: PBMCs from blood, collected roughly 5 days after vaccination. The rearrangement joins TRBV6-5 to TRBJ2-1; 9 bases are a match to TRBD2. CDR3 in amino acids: CASSYSYLAGYNEQFF. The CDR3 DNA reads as TGTGCCAGCAGTTACTCGTACCTAGCGGGGTACAATGAGCAGTTCTTC.